This TCR beta chain originates from a study of blood T cell repertoires in COVID-19. Background on the study: PBMCs, B-cell-depleted T cells, or T cells were the source of the cDNA or gDNA that made up the material.

With 4 bases clipped from V and 3 bases from J, the junction kept 5 bases outside the gene matches. From germline, CDR1 is SGHKS and CDR2 YYEKEE (reference sequence). The CDR3 covers 14 residues. Profiling relied on immunoSEQ multiplex PCR, and the TCRdb table lists in-frame clones only, not all of them. There are roughly 220,000 clones in the sample; approximately 84% occur only once, and approximately 3% lies in the top ten. This receptor was identified in a woman between 25 and 40 years old who had recovered from COVID-19. This chain uses TRBV5-5 with TRBJ2-7; 9 bases agree with TRBD2. The sequencing input was peripheral blood. Written as DNA, the CDR3 is TGTGCCAGCAGCCGGACTAGCGTAAGCTACGAGCAGTACTTC. Translation: CASSRTSVSYEQYF.